Sequencing of this T cell receptor (beta chain) was carried out in a study of blood T cell repertoires in COVID-19. Measured with immunoSEQ multiplex PCR; TCRdb has only the in-frame clones, and not every one. The sample holds a few hundred thousand clones, just over 85% seen once. Germline V lookup: CDR1 SGHAT, CDR2 FQDESV (reference sequence). With 6 bases removed from V and 9 bases from J, the gap between germline ends came to 12 bases. The CDR3 runs 12 residues. This rearrangement joins TRBV11-1 to TRBJ1-5; TRBD1 might be the D (5 bases). Sample: PBMCs or T cells enriched from blood (not recorded which). The receptor was derived from a woman aged 40 to 50 with acute COVID-19. The CDR3: CASSQGPGPQHF. In DNA form, the CDR3 reads TGTGCCAGCAGTCAGGGTCCGGGGCCCCAGCATTTT.